The 15 T cell receptor beta chains below all came from one sample that was sequenced in a study of T cells in Graves' hyperthyroidism and ophthalmopathy. Amplification of TCR beta CDR3 regions was performed using RNA transcripts as template. A first-round RT-PCR of the TCR CDR3 used the HTBI primer set. One entry per CDR3 protein, called by TCRdb with MiXCR from the multiplex PCR reads. The sample has about 380,000 distinct CDR3 sequences, roughly 12% seen once. The sequenced sample was blood. The receptors were gathered from a young man with Graves' hyperthyroidism that later progressed to Graves' ophthalmopathy.

This clonotype was detected many times. The rearrangement joins TRBV7-9 to TRBJ1-2, with no clear D. Germline CDR1 reads SEHNR; CDR2 reads FQNEAQ (reference sequence). This CDR3 region has 10 residues. V gave up 5 bases and J gave up 7 bases, with 5 bases separating them. CDR3 sequence reads: CASSRVGYTF. CDR3 nucleotide sequence: TGTGCCAGCAGCCGGGTTGGCTACACCTTC. The variable domain in full, completed from reference TRBV7-9 and TRBJ1-2, reads DTGVSQNPRHKITKRGQNVTFRCDPISEHNRLYWYRQTLGQGPEFLTYFQNEAQLEKSRLLSDRFSAERPKGSFSTLEIQRTEQGDSAMYLCASSRVGYTFGSGTRLTVV.

The rearrangement joins TRBV6-1 to TRBJ2-1; no clear D. V was shortened by 0 bases and J by 15 bases, with 15 bases between the two germline ends. The length of the CDR3 is 13 residues. The V gene's germline CDR1 is MNHNS and CDR2 SASEGT. The CDR3 nucleotides are TGTGCCAGCAGTGAAGCGGCCAACTTATGGGGGTTCTTC. As protein: CASSEAANLWGFF.

J is TRBJ1-4 and V is TRBV7-9; weak D call: TRBD1 (6 bases). The CDR3 extends over 14 amino acids. Germline CDR1 reads SEHNR; CDR2 reads FQNEAQ (reference sequence). V was cut by 5 bases and J by 8 bases, with 15 bases left in between. This CDR3 is CASSITGSDEKLFF. DNA for the CDR3: TGTGCCAGCAGCATAACAGGGTCAGACGAAAAACTGTTTTTT.

This clonotype came up a few times. The CDR3 DNA reads as TGCGCCAGCAGCCAAGAGTCCTATGGCTCCTACGAGCAGTACTTC. It codes for CASSQESYGSYEQYF. V usage is TRBV4-1 and J usage is TRBJ2-7; D unresolved. This CDR3 spans 15 amino acids. The V gene's germline CDR1 is MGHRA and CDR2 YSYEKL. The V end lost 0 bases, the J end lost 0 bases, and 9 bases lay between the germline ends.

Details on this clonotype: A single base separates this from a much larger clone, so it may be a read error. V gene TRBV5-1 combines with J gene TRBJ1-1, with a possible D match to TRBD1 (5 bases). V lost 4 bases and J 6 bases, leaving 16 bases between the germline ends. This CDR3 has 14 residues. The germline V gene has CDR1 SGHRS and CDR2 YFSETQ. CDR3 sequence reads: CASSLGVGVPEAFF. CDR3 DNA: TGCGCCAGCAGCCTGGGGGTAGGGGTACCTGAAGCTTTCTTT.

This clonotype has just a few counts. The genes are TRBV14 and TRBJ2-1; unclear D gene. The CDR3 loop spans 19 amino acids. Germline V gene sequence: CDR1 SGHDN, CDR2 FVKESK. V shed 4 bases and J shed 0 bases, with 22 bases lying between them. CDR3 amino acids: CASSRSNHWVWSSYNEQFF. In DNA form, the CDR3 reads TGTGCCAGCAGCCGATCAAACCATTGGGTATGGAGCTCCTACAATGAGCAGTTCTTC.

This clonotype was counted between two and nine times. The rearrangement uses TRBV6-1 and TRBJ2-5, with D possibly matching TRBD2 (7 bases). The germline gives CDR1 MNHNS, CDR2 SASEGT. V was trimmed by 9 bases and J by 7 bases, leaving 15 bases between them. The CDR3 is made up of 12 amino acids. CDR3 sequence reads: CASDGGLGTQYF. The CDR3 DNA is TGTGCCAGTGACGGGGGGCTGGGGACCCAGTACTTC.

The rearrangement links TRBV5-1 to TRBJ1-1; no clear D. Trimming took 4 bases from V and 1 from J, leaving 20 bases between them. There are 17 residues in the CDR3. Germline values: CDR1 SGHRS, CDR2 YFSETQ. CDR3 bases: TGCGCCAGCAGCCCGGGCTGGTTAGATCATAGGAACACTGAAGCTTTCTTT. Its translation: CASSPGWLDHRNTEAFF.

This chain links TRBV9 with TRBJ2-2, with D tentatively TRBD1 (6 bases). This CDR3 comprises 17 residues. The V gene's germline CDR1 is SGDLS and CDR2 YYNGEE. V lost 3 bases and J 4 bases, leaving 19 bases between the germline ends. CDR3 in DNA: TGTGCCAGCAGCGGGAATATGGGGGCGCTCGGCACCGGGGAGCTGTTTTTT. Its protein product is CASSGNMGALGTGELFF.

This clonotype was observed at least ten times. This rearrangement joins TRBV11-2 to TRBJ2-7; 9 bases match TRBD2. Germline CDR1 reads SGHAT; CDR2 reads FQNNGV. Trimming took 2 bases from V and 3 from J; bases not matched to a gene: 5. CDR3 length: 15 residues. The CDR3 DNA is TGTGCCAGCAGCTTATGGGCGGGGGGGGGCTACGAGCAGTACTTC. Its translation: CASSLWAGGGYEQYF.

This clonotype was seen many times. The chain is built from TRBV2 and TRBJ1-4; the match to TRBD1 covers 8 bases. Trimming at V came to 11 bases and at J to 7 bases, leaving 6 bases not matched to a gene. CDR1 and CDR2 (germline): SNHLY, FYNNEI. The CDR3 is 12 residues long. CDR3 DNA sequence: TGTGCCGGAGGACAGGGCGTTGAAAAACTGTTTTTT. This sequence encodes CAGGQGVEKLFF.

Note on this clonotype: A much larger clone lies one base from this, so it may be a read error. This chain connects TRBV28 to TRBJ2-6; TRBD1 agrees at 9 bases. CDR1 and CDR2 from the germline V gene are MDHEN and SYDVKM. CDR3 size: 17 residues. As DNA, the CDR3 is TGTGCCAGCAGTTCCGGGACAGGGCCCTCTGGGACCAACGTCCTGACTTTC. The encoded protein is CASSSGTGPSGTNVLTF.

This clonotype came up many times. The CDR3 DNA follows: TGTGCCAGCAGTTTTCGCGTAACCGGGGAGCTGTTTTTT. Protein sequence: CASSFRVTGELFF. The chain is built from TRBV28 and TRBJ2-2; D is unresolved. Germline CDR1 reads MDHEN; CDR2 reads SYDVKM. This CDR3 is built from 13 residues. Trimming stripped 3 bases from V and 5 bases from J, with 7 bases between. Full variable domain (outside the CDR3, taken from reference TRBV28 and TRBJ2-2): DVKVTQSSRYLVKRTGEKVFLECVQDMDHENMFWYRQDPGLGLRLIYFSYDVKMKEKGDIPEGYSVSREKKERFSLILESASTNQTSMYLCASSFRVTGELFFGEGSRLTVL.

A word on this clonotype: A junction boundary mismatches the germline segment, possibly from a read error. The V gene is TRBV6-1, the J gene TRBJ2-4; no clear D. CDR1 and CDR2 from the germline V gene are MNHNS and SASEGT. This CDR3 has 15 residues. The CDR3 region has the DNA TGTGCCAGCAGTGATGTGAGAAGGGTTCAAAACATTCAGTGCTTC. This codes for CASSDVRRVQNIQCF.

Concerning this clonotype itself: A single base separates this from a much larger clone, so it may be a read error. The V and J genes are TRBV2 and TRBJ1-5, with unresolved D. Germline V lookup: CDR1 SNHLY, CDR2 FYNNEI. The CDR3 consists of 14 residues. The CDR3 DNA sequence: TGTGTCAGCAGTGATCGGGAGAGCGGTCAGCCCCAGCATTTT. This codes for CVSSDRESGQPQHF.